One and the same sample provided the 12 T cell receptor beta chains below, sequenced in a study of T cell responses to AZD1222 COVID-19 vaccine. Clones were read by immunoSEQ multiplex PCR, and TCRdb kept only the in-frame ones, dropping some. The sample carries tens of thousands of clones, 87% recorded once. The sequencing here drew on peripheral blood, taken 28 days after the second AZD1222 dose. All receptors derive from an adult who received the AZD1222 COVID-19 vaccine.

The V and J genes are TRBV28 and TRBJ2-6; 11 nucleotides align to TRBD2. The ends lost 6 bases at V and 3 bases at J; junction bases unmatched: 7. This CDR3 region has 17 residues. Germline CDR1 and CDR2: MDHEN and SYDVKM. CDR3 protein: CASSHLAGGGGANVLTF. The CDR3 bases are TGTGCCAGCAGCCACCTAGCGGGAGGAGGTGGGGCCAACGTCCTGACTTTC.

V is TRBV28 and J is TRBJ2-7; the match to TRBD1 covers 10 bases. With 7 bases clipped from V and 9 bases from J, the junction kept 18 bases outside the gene matches. The CDR3 has 16 amino acids. Germline V gives CDR1 MDHEN, CDR2 SYDVKM. The CDR3 is CASNRPPGTGASWQYF. As DNA, the CDR3 is TGTGCCAGCAACCGTCCTCCCGGGACAGGGGCTTCATGGCAGTACTTC.

The rearrangement links TRBV28 to TRBJ1-6; D is possibly TRBD1 (5 bases). Trimming removed 3 bases from V and 10 bases from J, with 13 bases in between. CDR1 is MDHEN and CDR2 is SYDVKM in the germline V gene. The CDR3 is made up of 14 amino acids. The CDR3 region is CASSFPGAESPLHF. For the CDR3, the DNA is TGTGCCAGCAGTTTTCCCGGGGCAGAGTCACCCCTCCACTTT.

The chain combines TRBV14 with TRBJ2-3; the D is unclear. The V end lost 0 bases, the J end lost 4 bases, and 8 bases lay between the germline ends. The CDR3 extends over 14 amino acids. Per the germline V gene, CDR1 is SGHDN and CDR2 is FVKESK. As DNA, the CDR3 is TGTGCCAGCAGCCAAGACGCGGTGCCAGATACGCAGTATTTT. This encodes CASSQDAVPDTQYF.

The CDR3, as DNA: TGTGCCAGCTCACCAACGGACAGTAACACCGGGGAGCTGTTTTTT. It translates to CASSPTDSNTGELFF. The rearrangement uses TRBV18 and TRBJ2-2; tentative D call: TRBD1 (6 bases). Germline lookup yields CDR1 KGHSH and CDR2 LQKENI. The CDR3 sequence is 15 residues long. The V end was cut by 2 bases, the J end by 2 bases, with 9 bases between.

This rearrangement joins TRBV5-1 to TRBJ1-1; the D gene is possibly TRBD1 (6 bases). Germline-derived CDR1 and CDR2 are SGHRS and YFSETQ. The CDR3 totals 14 residues. Trimming shortened V by 5 bases and J by 1 base, and 12 bases separated the two germline ends. CDR3 residues: CASRVKQGNTEAFF. CDR3 sequence (DNA): TGCGCCAGCAGAGTTAAACAGGGGAACACTGAAGCTTTCTTT.

V and J are TRBV18 and TRBJ2-1; 9 nucleotides agree with TRBD1. Unmatched junction bases numbered 9, after V lost 3 bases and J lost 6 bases. Germline values: CDR1 KGHSH, CDR2 LQKENI. The CDR3 totals 16 residues. CDR3 in DNA: TGTGCCAGCTCACCGACAGGGGGGCGACAGCGCAATGAGCAGTTCTTC. Protein product: CASSPTGGRQRNEQFF.

The chain carries TRBV4-1 and TRBJ2-6; no definite D call. The V and J ends lost 8 bases and 3 bases respectively, with 8 bases between them. Germline values: CDR1 MGHRA, CDR2 YSYEKL. The CDR3 has 13 residues. The CDR3 DNA follows: TGCGCCAGCCGAACTAATGGGGCCAACGTCCTGACTTTC. The encoded protein is CASRTNGANVLTF.

The chain employs TRBV7-2 and TRBJ2-7; tentatively, D is TRBD1 (5 bases). The CDR3 sequence is 13 residues long. The V end lost 1 base, the J end lost 2 bases, and 6 bases lay between the germline ends. Germline V gives CDR1 SGHTA, CDR2 FQGNSA. Here the CDR3 reads CASSLGTTYEQYF. CDR3 sequence (DNA): TGTGCCAGCAGCTTAGGGACAACCTACGAGCAGTACTTC.

This clone is medium-sized (0.01 to 0.1%) within its sample. The chain combines TRBV4-2 with TRBJ1-2; D is perhaps TRBD1 (6 bases). The length of the CDR3 is 14 residues. Between the trimmed V and J ends, which lost 2 bases and 2 bases, there was a span of 9 bases. In germline, CDR1 is LGHNA, CDR2 YNFKEQ. This CDR3 is CASSQTGTNYGYTF. CDR3 coding DNA: TGTGCCAGCAGCCAAACCGGGACAAACTATGGCTACACCTTC.

The J gene is TRBJ2-1, the V gene TRBV19, with TRBD2 matching over 11 bases. CDR1 LNHDA and CDR2 SQIVND come from the germline V gene (reference sequence). The CDR3 length is 18 residues. V lost 7 bases to trimming and J lost 3 bases; unmatched junction nucleotides: 14. The DNA of the CDR3 is TGTGCCAGTACCCATACTAGGGCTAGCGGGAGGATCTACAATGAGCAGTTCTTC. Encoded protein: CASTHTRASGRIYNEQFF.

V and J are TRBV6-1 and TRBJ2-7; D unresolved. V gave up 3 bases and J gave up 2 bases, with 11 bases separating them. CDR3 size: 14 residues. The germline gives CDR1 MNHNS, CDR2 SASEGT. The CDR3 DNA is TGTGCCAGCAGTGATAGTGGGCCCCCCTACGAGCAGTACTTC. It specifies CASSDSGPPYEQYF.